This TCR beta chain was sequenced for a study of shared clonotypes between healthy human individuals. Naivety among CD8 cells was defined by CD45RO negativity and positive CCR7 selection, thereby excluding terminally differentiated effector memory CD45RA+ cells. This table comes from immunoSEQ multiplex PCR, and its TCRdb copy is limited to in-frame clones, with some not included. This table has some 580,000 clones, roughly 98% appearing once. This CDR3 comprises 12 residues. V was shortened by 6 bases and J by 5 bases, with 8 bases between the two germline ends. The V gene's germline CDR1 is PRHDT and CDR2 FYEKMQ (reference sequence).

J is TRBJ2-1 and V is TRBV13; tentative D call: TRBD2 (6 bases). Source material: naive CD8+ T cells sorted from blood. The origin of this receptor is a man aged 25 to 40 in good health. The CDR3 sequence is CASRGTHNEQFF. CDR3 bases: TGTGCCAGCAGAGGGACTCACAATGAGCAGTTCTTC.